A selection of T cell receptor beta chains follows, all from one sample in a study of cytomegalovirus exposure and HLA in healthy donors. TCRdb keeps only in-frame clones here, not all; method: immunoSEQ multiplex PCR. The profile shows under 150,000 clones, about 88% of them singletons. Sequencing was performed on PBMCs. Receptors originate from a man younger than 35 in good health and CMV-seropositive. CDR3s include the opening cysteine and the closing phenylalanine or tryptophan. The D gene is left open where the match is weak. Clone size is stated in some rows and not others, as once, few, many or a class when expanded.

d_call j_call v_call clone_size cdr3_aa cdr3_nt
- TRBJ2-1 TRBV29-1 - CSAAGSDEQFF TGCAGCGCTGCAGGGTCAGATGAGCAGTTCTTC
- TRBJ2-5 TRBV6-5 - CASMSLQGWETQYF TGTGCCAGCATGTCCCTCCAGGGGTGGGAGACCCAGTACTTC
- TRBJ1-1 TRBV5-4 - CASSLAERPNTEAFF TGTGCCAGCAGCTTGGCGGAGAGGCCGAACACTGAAGCTTTCTTT
- TRBJ2-1 TRBV2 - CASKVGGGNEQFF TGTGCCAGCAAGGTGGGGGGTGGGAATGAGCAGTTCTTC
- TRBJ1-5 TRBV12-5 few CASGFGPAQPQHF TGTGCTAGTGGTTTTGGGCCTGCTCAGCCCCAGCATTTT
- TRBJ1-2 TRBV21-1 - CASWTGTGGGYTF TGTGCCAGCTGGACCGGGACAGGGGGTGGCTACACCTTC
- TRBJ2-3 TRBV9 - CASSVAGISTDTQYF TGTGCCAGCAGCGTAGCAGGGATTAGCACAGATACGCAGTATTTT
- TRBJ2-2 TRBV5-1 once CASSHNRDTHTGELFF TGCGCCAGCAGCCACAACCGGGACACTCACACCGGGGAGCTGTTTTTT
- TRBJ1-1 TRBV18 - CASSPPKKNTEAFF TGTGCCAGCTCACCTCCCAAAAAGAACACTGAAGCTTTCTTT
- TRBJ2-1 TRBV5-4 - CASSLSGGAYNEQFF TGTGCCAGCAGCCTCAGCGGTGGGGCCTACAATGAGCAGTTCTTC
- TRBJ1-2 TRBV5-5 few CASSFGGNYGYTF TGTGCCAGCAGCTTTGGAGGGAACTATGGCTACACCTTC
- TRBJ2-5 TRBV7-8 - CASSPPGTQYF TGTGCCAGCAGCCCCCCAGGCACCCAGTACTTC
TRBD2 TRBJ2-2 TRBV2 - CASSDLAGEGGELFF TGTGCCAGCAGTGATTTAGCGGGGGAAGGCGGGGAGCTGTTTTTT
TRBD2 TRBJ2-1 TRBV19 - CASSMTPGLAGVGNEQFF TGTGCCAGTAGTATGACGCCGGGACTAGCGGGAGTCGGGAATGAGCAGTTCTTC
- TRBJ1-2 TRBV7-8 - CASSPSPGHLSGYTF TGTGCCAGCAGCCCCTCCCCGGGACACCTTTCCGGCTACACCTTC
TRBD1 TRBJ2-5 TRBV29-1 - CSARGTGTRETQYF TGCAGCGCCCGGGGGACAGGGACCCGAGAGACCCAGTACTTC
TRBD2 TRBJ2-5 TRBV29-1 few CSVEVEAQRGFLYF TGCAGCGTTGAAGTGGAGGCCCAGCGGGGGTTTCTTTACTTC
- TRBJ2-6 TRBV5-1 - CASSTRTTGANVLTF TGCGCCAGCAGCACTCGGACTACTGGGGCCAACGTCCTGACTTTC
- TRBJ2-3 TRBV6-6 - CASTREDTQYF TGTGCCAGCACCCGCGAGGATACGCAGTATTTT
TRBD1 TRBJ1-5 TRBV4-1 once CASSQGQGVFQPQHF TGCGCCAGCAGCCAAGGACAGGGGGTATTTCAGCCCCAGCATTTT
- TRBJ2-2 TRBV11-3 - CASSFSQGIPTGELFF TGTGCCAGCAGCTTCAGCCAGGGGATACCTACCGGGGAGCTGTTTTTT
- TRBJ1-1 TRBV6-5 - CASSYFGEEAFF TGTGCCAGCAGTTACTTCGGGGAAGAAGCTTTCTTT
- TRBJ2-7 TRBV6-6 - CASCTVPLYEQYF TGTGCCAGTTGTACGGTCCCACTCTACGAGCAGTACTTC
- TRBJ1-1 TRBV30 - CAWSTGSRNTEAFF TGTGCCTGGTCAACAGGGTCGCGGAACACTGAAGCTTTCTTT
- TRBJ1-4 TRBV28 - CASSPSEGLGEKLFF TGTGCCAGCAGTCCCTCGGAGGGGCTGGGTGAAAAACTGTTTTTT
- TRBJ2-1 TRBV11-2 - CASSSGWGARGDEQFF TGTGCCAGCAGCTCCGGCTGGGGCGCCAGAGGCGATGAGCAGTTCTTC
TRBD2 TRBJ2-1 TRBV7-2 - CASSFGLGSYNEQFF TGTGCCAGCAGCTTTGGACTAGGGTCCTACAATGAGCAGTTCTTC
- TRBJ2-2 TRBV27 - CASSLTANTGELFF TGTGCCAGCAGTCTTACAGCGAACACCGGGGAGCTGTTTTTT
- TRBJ1-4 TRBV5-8 - CASGRGQVGEKLFF TGTGCCAGCGGGCGCGGGCAGGTTGGTGAAAAACTGTTTTTT
TRBD1 TRBJ2-7 TRBV2 few CASSIGTGGGEQYF TGTGCCAGCAGTATTGGGACAGGGGGAGGCGAGCAGTACTTC
- TRBJ1-1 TRBV18 - CASSPRLPGSTEAFF TGTGCCAGCTCACCTCGGCTCCCGGGGAGCACTGAAGCTTTCTTT
- TRBJ1-1 TRBV28 - CASSTGGNPSAFF TGTGCCAGCAGCACGGGCGGGAATCCCTCGGCTTTCTTT
- TRBJ2-7 TRBV16 - CASSHPQRGGSHEQYF TGTGCCAGCAGCCACCCGCAAAGGGGGGGTAGCCACGAGCAGTACTTC
- TRBJ2-7 TRBV21-1 few CASGRQDNPYEQYF TGTGCCAGCGGAAGACAGGACAACCCCTACGAGCAGTACTTC
- TRBJ2-7 TRBV11-3 once CASSARTYEQYF TGTGCCAGCAGCGCCAGGACCTACGAGCAGTACTTC
- TRBJ1-5 TRBV9 - CASSVGGSQPQHF TGTGCCAGCAGCGTAGGAGGGTCCCAGCCCCAGCATTTT
- TRBJ2-5 TRBV27 - CASSSPSEYQETQYF TGTGCCAGCAGTTCGCCTAGCGAGTACCAAGAGACCCAGTACTTC
TRBD2 TRBJ2-1 TRBV7-7 - CASSLTASGGTYNEQFF TGTGCCAGCAGCTTAACGGCTAGCGGGGGTACCTACAATGAGCAGTTCTTC
TRBD2 TRBJ2-6 TRBV14 - CASSPLAGVLSGANVLTF TGTGCCAGCAGCCCCCTAGCGGGAGTTCTCTCTGGGGCCAACGTCCTGACTTTC
- TRBJ2-7 TRBV7-7 - CASSLLLGDEQYF TGTGCCAGCTCCCTTTTACTGGGAGACGAGCAGTACTTC
TRBD1 TRBJ1-1 TRBV18 - CASSLDSQGGTFF TGTGCCAGCTCACTCGATTCACAGGGGGGAACTTTCTTT
- TRBJ2-1 TRBV10-3 - CAISRLADRGNEQFF TGTGCCATCAGTAGACTAGCAGACAGGGGAAATGAGCAGTTCTTC
TRBD1 TRBJ1-1 TRBV10-2 - CASGGQMNTEAFF TGCGCCAGCGGGGGACAGATGAACACTGAAGCTTTCTTT
TRBD1 TRBJ1-1 TRBV7-9 - CASSTGQASNTEAFF TGTGCCAGCAGCACTGGACAGGCGTCGAACACTGAAGCTTTCTTT
TRBD1 TRBJ1-1 TRBV18 - CASSLWTGGGTEAFF TGTGCCAGCTCACTTTGGACAGGGGGCGGCACTGAAGCTTTCTTT
TRBD1 TRBJ2-7 TRBV18 - CASSLLQGAAAVTYEQYF TGTGCCAGCTCCCTACTCCAGGGGGCTGCCGCGGTGACTTACGAGCAGTACTTC
- TRBJ2-1 TRBV4-1 once CASSQDRGRVGAYNEQFF TGCGCCAGCAGCCAAGATCGCGGGCGCGTTGGCGCCTACAATGAGCAGTTCTTC
- TRBJ1-4 TRBV6-5 once CASRSQGGDEKLFF TGTGCCAGCAGAAGTCAGGGTGGTGATGAAAAACTGTTTTTT
TRBD2 TRBJ2-3 TRBV7-9 - CASSLGEGFTDTQYF TGTGCCAGCAGCTTAGGGGAGGGATTCACAGATACGCAGTATTTT
- TRBJ2-2 TRBV6-1 - CASRFANTGELFF TGTGCCAGCAGGTTCGCGAACACCGGGGAGCTGTTTTTT
TRBD1 TRBJ2-7 TRBV5-1 - CASSLTGGNEQYF TGCGCCAGCAGCTTAACAGGGGGCAACGAGCAGTACTTC
- TRBJ1-1 TRBV27 - CASSFRPEGTEAFF TGTGCCAGCAGTTTCCGTCCGGAGGGCACTGAAGCTTTCTTT
- TRBJ1-1 TRBV30 - CAWSVTGRTNTEAFF TGTGCCTGGAGTGTAACAGGGCGGACGAACACTGAAGCTTTCTTT
- TRBJ2-7 TRBV19 once CAKTREEKGYEQYF TGTGCCAAGACGAGGGAAGAAAAGGGATACGAGCAGTACTTC
TRBD1 TRBJ1-2 TRBV4-1 - CASSPQGADYGYTF TGCGCCAGCAGCCCACAGGGGGCCGACTATGGCTACACCTTC
- TRBJ1-1 TRBV5-1 - CASSLTGFTEAFF TGCGCCAGCAGTCTCACAGGGTTTACTGAAGCTTTCTTT
- TRBJ1-1 TRBV18 few CASSPPEGAEAFF TGTGCCAGCTCCCCCCCTGAGGGCGCTGAAGCTTTCTTT